This T cell receptor beta chain comes out of a study of blood T cell repertoires in COVID-19. Study summary: Samples representing acute and convalescent COVID-19 were sourced from the United States, Italy and Spain. The cDNA or gDNA used as material had been derived from T cells, B-cell-depleted T cells, or PBMCs.

Original processing notes: Estimated nucleated cell counts came from reference gene primer amplification. Sequencing used immunoSEQ multiplex PCR; TCRdb keeps in-frame clones, though not all of them. V, J and clone size reflect that table, while D and trimming were determined from the DNA. Of approximately 150,000 clones detected, around 81% appear once; the ten largest clones hold roughly 1.5%. Deletions cut 10 bases from V and 8 bases from J, with 29 bases between. Germline V lookup: CDR1 LNHDA, CDR2 SQIVND (reference sequence). The CDR3 has 16 amino acids. The chain combines TRBV19 with TRBJ1-1; the D gene is possibly TRBD1 (6 bases). This receptor was obtained from a human donor in a cohort sampled during active COVID-19. The material sequenced was peripheral blood. The CDR3 region has the DNA TGTGCCACCACCCCTGGCGCGGGGGCTCCCCTTTCGGAAGCTTTCTTT. It encodes CATTPGAGAPLSEAFF.